This T cell receptor (beta chain) was sequenced for a study of T cell responses to AZD1222 COVID-19 vaccine. Germline values: CDR1 MDHEN, CDR2 SYDVKM. The J segment lost 7 bases and the V segment lost 6 bases, leaving 8 bases of the junction unmatched. This CDR3 is built from 14 residues. Study results and limitations: Clonal diversity may have been underestimated, and the donors were mostly white British, with more females than males.

Repertoires were generated with immunoSEQ multiplex PCR, while TCRdb's copy carries only in-frame clones and drops some. The table includes about 93,000 clones, 89% detected once. Worth noting for this clone: Its cognate antigen is unknown.

The source material was peripheral blood, sampled on day 0 of MenACWY control vaccination. This clonotype was sampled from an adult in good health. This chain joins TRBV28 and TRBJ2-7; the match to TRBD1 covers 11 bases. CDR3 in DNA: TGTGCCAGCAGAACCGGGACAGGGGGGGGAGAGCAGTACTTC. Its translation: CASRTGTGGGEQYF.